This entry features one T cell receptor beta chain sequence. CDR1 and CDR2 from the germline V gene are SEHNR and FQNEAQ (reference sequence). V was shortened by 8 bases and J by 2 bases, with 18 bases between the two germline ends. The CDR3 covers 16 residues. TCRdb recomputed calls from the RT-PCR reads with MiXCR, one row per CDR3 protein. The data show 500,000 to 600,000 distinct CDR3 sequences, with 11% seen just once and 9.5% to 11% held by the top ten. This specimen comes from a study of response to subunit inactivated influenza vaccine. These same records also appear under a second study, on T cells expressing NK-cell markers. In that study: What made the TCR beta cDNA was 5'RACE template switching with UMIs. Each TCR beta repertoire originated in sorted T cells that were CD3+CD56+NKG2C+, CD3+CD56+NKG2C- or CD3+CD56-NKG2C+. The sequencing cohort of eight donors included seven HCMV-seropositive individuals and one seronegative individual. The study found dominant NKG2C+ clonotypes at about 1.0-7.5% of CD8+ T cells in over five donors.

The TCR comes from a man aged 45-65 years who received an inactivated influenza vaccine. The rearrangement joins TRBV7-9 to TRBJ2-2; D possibly corresponds to TRBD1 (6 bases). The sequencing used PBMCs from blood, collected on the day of vaccination. The CDR3 DNA sequence: TGTGCCAGCCCCCCGGACAGCCCATTAAACACCGGGGAGCTGTTTTTT. Its translation: CASPPDSPLNTGELFF.